Listed here are 8 T cell receptor beta chains from one sample, sequenced in a study of blood T cell repertoires in COVID-19. TCRdb's copy holds only in-frame clones and misses some; the assay was immunoSEQ multiplex PCR. Seen here are roughly 150,000 clones, 65% to 90% observed once, and the top ten hold roughly 2.9%. Sequencing was performed on peripheral blood. Every receptor here comes from a man aged 45-60 years with acute or convalescent COVID-19.

Turning to this clone: Within the sample, other DNA sequences also encode this same CDR3. The rearrangement links TRBV6-5 to TRBJ1-5; D is possibly TRBD1 (5 bases). From germline, CDR1 is MNHEY and CDR2 SVGAGI. This CDR3 region has 15 residues. Between the trimmed V and J ends, which lost 2 bases and 2 bases, there was a span of 10 bases. Here the CDR3 reads CASSYRQGGNQPQHF. The DNA for the CDR3 is TGTGCCAGCAGTTACCGCCAGGGTGGCAATCAGCCCCAGCATTTT.

V is TRBV6-5 and J is TRBJ1-3, with no clear D. V was shortened by 2 bases and J by 9 bases, with 11 bases between the two germline ends. This CDR3 is built from 13 residues. Germline V gene sequence: CDR1 MNHEY, CDR2 SVGAGI. The CDR3 DNA sequence: TGTGCCAGCAGTTACGGAGGGCGAAGCACCATATATTTT. Amino acid sequence: CASSYGGRSTIYF.

This clone showed up just once. The chain links TRBV11-3 to TRBJ2-5; D perhaps matches TRBD2 (7 bases). V lost 0 bases to trimming and J lost 3 bases, with 17 bases between them. CDR1 SGHNT and CDR2 YENEEA come from the germline V gene. This CDR3 is built from 17 residues. CDR3 amino acids: CASSLDLGGGDKETQYF. The DNA of the CDR3 is TGTGCCAGCAGCTTAGATCTTGGCGGGGGCGACAAAGAGACCCAGTACTTC.

The rearrangement uses TRBV7-6 and TRBJ1-6; D is undetermined. This CDR3 comprises 18 residues. Per the germline V gene, CDR1 is SGHVS and CDR2 is FNYEAQ. Between the trimmed V and J ends, which lost 5 bases and 10 bases, there was a span of 27 bases. The CDR3 reads CASSHSSITSNSHSPLHF. CDR3 coding DNA: TGTGCCAGCAGCCACAGCTCGATTACAAGCAACTCACACTCACCCCTCCACTTT.

The rearrangement uses TRBV2 and TRBJ2-5; 8 nucleotides line up with TRBD1. Germline CDR1 is SNHLY and CDR2 is FYNNEI. The CDR3 loop spans 15 amino acids. The V and J ends lost 4 bases and 1 base, in that order; junction bases with no gene match: 5. The chain's CDR3 is CASSVEGTGQETQYF. The CDR3 coding sequence is TGTGCCAGCAGTGTCGAGGGGACAGGCCAAGAGACCCAGTACTTC.

The chain carries TRBV6-5 and TRBJ2-5; D perhaps matches TRBD1 (6 bases). Between the trimmed V and J ends, which lost 0 bases and 5 bases, there was a span of 16 bases. The length of the CDR3 is 16 residues. CDR1 and CDR2 (germline): MNHEY, SVGAGI. The CDR3 DNA is TGTGCCAGCAGTTACTCAGGGCGTCCAGGGGTCGAGACCCAGTACTTC. Its protein is CASSYSGRPGVETQYF.

The V and J genes are TRBV4-1 and TRBJ2-5; D remains ambiguous. CDR3 length equals 13 residues. The V end lost 1 base, the J end lost 5 bases, and 8 bases lay between the germline ends. CDR1 MGHRA and CDR2 YSYEKL come from the germline V gene. The DNA of the CDR3 is TGCGCCAGCAGCCAAGTTTCTCGGGAGACCCAGTACTTC. As protein: CASSQVSRETQYF.

This clone was detected once. V usage is TRBV7-9 and J usage is TRBJ2-7, with TRBD2 matching 10 bases. The CDR3 sequence is 16 residues long. J lost 4 bases, V lost 5 bases, and 11 bases had no gene match. Germline-derived CDR1 and CDR2 are SEHNR and FQNEAQ (reference sequence). The CDR3 reads CASSHSSLAGVYEQYF. DNA of the CDR3: TGTGCCAGCAGCCACTCAAGCCTAGCGGGAGTTTACGAGCAGTACTTC.